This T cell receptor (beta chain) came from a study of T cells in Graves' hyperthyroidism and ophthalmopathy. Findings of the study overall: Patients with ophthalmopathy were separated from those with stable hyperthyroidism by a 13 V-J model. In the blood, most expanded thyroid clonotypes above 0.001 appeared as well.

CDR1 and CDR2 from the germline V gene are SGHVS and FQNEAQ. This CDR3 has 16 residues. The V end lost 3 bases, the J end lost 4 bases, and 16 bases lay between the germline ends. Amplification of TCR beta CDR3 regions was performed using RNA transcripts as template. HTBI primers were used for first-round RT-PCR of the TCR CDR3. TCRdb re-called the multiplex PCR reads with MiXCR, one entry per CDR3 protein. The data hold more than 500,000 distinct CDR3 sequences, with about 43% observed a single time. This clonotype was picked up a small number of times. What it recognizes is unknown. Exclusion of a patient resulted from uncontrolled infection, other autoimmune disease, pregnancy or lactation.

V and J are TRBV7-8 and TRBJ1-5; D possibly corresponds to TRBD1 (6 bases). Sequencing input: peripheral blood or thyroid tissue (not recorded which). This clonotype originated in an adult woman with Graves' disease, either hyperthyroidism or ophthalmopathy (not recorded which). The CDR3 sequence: CASSFSTTGENQPQHF. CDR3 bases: TGTGCCAGCAGCTTTAGTACGACAGGTGAGAATCAGCCCCAGCATTTT.